What follows describes a single T cell receptor (beta chain). What it binds is unknown. Molecular-barcoded quantitative 5'-RACE produced these TCR beta libraries. TCRdb redid the calling of the 5' RACE reads with MiXCR, one entry per CDR3 protein. Seen here are under 850,000 distinct CDR3 sequences, roughly 20% observed once, and the top ten hold under 20%. The germline CDR1 and CDR2 sequences are DFQATT and SNEGSKA (reference sequence). This CDR3 comprises 10 residues. With 3 bases removed from V and 12 bases from J, the gap between germline ends came to 9 bases. The data are from a study of CD8 T cells in ankylosing spondylitis. Study results and caveats: Matched ankylosing spondylitis synovial fluid reportedly showed significant enrichment of disease-linked clones. Disease-linked clones bore a CD8+ phenotype and were relatively rare in peripheral blood. Seemingly distinctive of ankylosing spondylitis blood was a TCR beta motif formed by eight highly homologous variants.

The clonotype comes from a male donor with ankylosing spondylitis. This sequence joins TRBV20-1 and TRBJ2-1; the D gene is possibly TRBD1 (7 bases). The sample comprised blood, either unsorted or a sorted T cell fraction (not recorded which). The DNA of the CDR3 is TGCAGTGCTAGGCGGGACAGGCAGTTCTTC. It specifies CSARRDRQFF.